This T cell receptor (beta chain) was obtained from a study of response to subunit inactivated influenza vaccine. TCRdb reanalysed the RT-PCR reads using MiXCR and keeps one entry per CDR3 protein. The table shows about 520,000 distinct CDR3 sequences, with about 10% occurring only once. Study-level results: Authors suggested each seasonal flu vaccination may recruit only limited numbers of new T cells.

The J segment lost 7 bases and the V segment lost 5 bases, leaving 6 bases of the junction unmatched. This CDR3 region has 15 residues. This clonotype was observed at least ten times. Its target is unknown. The rearrangement joins TRBV12-3 or TRBV12-4 to TRBJ2-1; 12 bases agree with TRBD1. The clonotype was recovered from a man aged 45-65 years who received an inactivated influenza vaccine. The material sequenced was PBMCs from blood, taken roughly 48 days after vaccination. The CDR3 reads CASSTGTGGLNEQFF. The DNA for the CDR3 is TGTGCCAGCAGTACCGGGACAGGGGGCTTAAATGAGCAGTTCTTC.